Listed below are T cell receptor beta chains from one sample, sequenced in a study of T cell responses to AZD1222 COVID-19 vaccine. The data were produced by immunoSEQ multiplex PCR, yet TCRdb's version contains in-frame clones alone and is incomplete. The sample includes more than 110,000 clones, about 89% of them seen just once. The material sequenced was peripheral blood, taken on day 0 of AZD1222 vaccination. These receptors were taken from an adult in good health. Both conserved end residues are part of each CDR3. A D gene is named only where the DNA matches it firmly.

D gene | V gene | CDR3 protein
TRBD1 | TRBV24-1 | CATSDPGQGADTQYF
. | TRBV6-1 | CASSGRTGLRGNQPQHF
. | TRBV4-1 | CASSQHGTGNEKLFF
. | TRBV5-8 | CASSLPSGGDYGYTF
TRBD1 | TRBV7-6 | CASSLTGGADSRQPQHF
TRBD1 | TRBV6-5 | CASSFSRDRGYGYTF
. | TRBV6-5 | CASSLDYNEKLFF
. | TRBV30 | CAWSVAGEKLFF
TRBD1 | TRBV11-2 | CASSSRDRGFYNSPLHF
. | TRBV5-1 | CASSLDGPAYEQYF
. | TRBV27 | CASSPPWVARPTDTQYF
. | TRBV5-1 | CASSPTGSWETQYF
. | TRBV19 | CASSRTERETQYF
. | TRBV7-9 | CASSLAGGRETQYF
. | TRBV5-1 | CASSLGVGYTF
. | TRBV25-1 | CASKKDNSHGYTF
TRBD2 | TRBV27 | CASSLSLWGGTDYEQYF
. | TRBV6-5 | CASSRTRNEKLFF
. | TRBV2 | CASSDGSGELFF
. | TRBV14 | CASSPWDGEAFF
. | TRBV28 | CASSVVAIGYTF
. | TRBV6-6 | CASSLSGGLETQYF
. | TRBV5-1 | CASSPDGHGYGYTF
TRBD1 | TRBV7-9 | CASSGLYRGPRTEAFF
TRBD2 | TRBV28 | CASSFLDFASGKEADTQYF
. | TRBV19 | CASSIFPKTLLGANVLTF
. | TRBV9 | CASSVTGGPGGNYGYTF
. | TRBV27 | CASSPGSWTEAFF
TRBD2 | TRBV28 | CASSPPPASGRTGELFF
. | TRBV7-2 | CASSLDDPGHYGYTF
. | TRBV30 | CAWSVLRGPYYGYTF
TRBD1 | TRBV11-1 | CASSFGTGWSEAFF
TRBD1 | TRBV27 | CASSQAGTGHMNTEAFF
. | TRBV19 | CASTSRALLDYGYTF
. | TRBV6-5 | CASTPGFGSEQYF
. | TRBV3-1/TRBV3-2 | CASSHGGRGYTF
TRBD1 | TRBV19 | CASSPGTGYGYTF
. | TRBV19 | CASSIVWNTEAFF
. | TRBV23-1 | CASSQSSETDNTEAFF
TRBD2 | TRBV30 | CAWSGLAGVSGANVLTF
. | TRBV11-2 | CASSFTGWYNSPLHF
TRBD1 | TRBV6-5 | CASSGQGRQPQHF
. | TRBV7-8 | CASSLNAGTGPLHF
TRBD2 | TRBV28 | CASSYGTSAYNEQFF
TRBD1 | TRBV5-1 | CASSLQGQGNYGYTF
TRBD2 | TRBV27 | CASSSPTAGGPIEQFF
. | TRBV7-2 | CASSFTPGELFF
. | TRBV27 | CASSPGGPTEAFF